This T cell receptor (beta chain) is drawn from a study of blood T cell repertoires in COVID-19. Clones were read by immunoSEQ multiplex PCR, and TCRdb kept only the in-frame ones, dropping some. The profile shows 250,000 to 300,000 clones, approximately 91% of them singletons. Comments on this clone: An end of the junction differs from the germline gene, which may be a read error.

The CDR3 spans 12 residues. CDR1 and CDR2 from the germline V gene are KGHDR and SFDVKD. The sample taken for sequencing was PBMCs or T cells enriched from blood (not recorded which). The chain is built from TRBV24-1 and TRBJ2-7, with D perhaps TRBD2 (7 bases). The clonotype comes from a woman in her thirties or forties with acute COVID-19. CDR3: CATSGGGVTLNF. The CDR3 nucleotides are TGTGCCACCAGTGGCGGGGGCGTCACCCTTAACTTC.